This TCR beta chain is from a study of T cell repertoires in cytomegalovirus infection (dated by TCRdb to the late 2010s). About the study as a whole: Donor HLA type was relevant to the analysis, as public TCR beta signatures indicated carriage of CMV infection together with the matching HLA type. The research as a whole found: Cumulative frequency of public TCR beta family members discriminated carriers of CMV infection plus the relevant HLA type in this cohort and an independent approximately 370-donor cohort. The ex vivo response was dominated by HLA-C-restricted CMV-specific TCR beta clonotypes, and the single most frequent clonotype in two of eight donors was supplied by these HLA-C-restricted clonotypes.

Sequencing was performed on an Illumina HiSeq 1500. TCRdb applied fastp at Q25 and MiXCR to the public reads, then kept only in-frame beta chains. Rows are combined by CDR3 protein, so each entry shows the most common genes and DNA. Present in this sample are some 220,000 distinct CDR3 sequences, around 6.2% of which were seen just once. The ten largest clones capture 5.5% to 6.5% of the sample. The CDR3 runs 13 residues from the cysteine to the phenylalanine. Of the read, only the CDR3 DNA is kept; its 39 bases are in frame from base 1. The germline V gene gives CDR1 as LGHNA and CDR2 as YSLEER. Deletion took 0 bases off V and 7 bases off J, with a span of 9 bases between the germline ends. In its sample, this clonotype was seen many times. Its antigen is currently not known. Qualities for individual bases were not recorded, and no much larger clone is one base off.

This sequence uses TRBV4-3 and TRBJ1-1, with the D gene call left open. The sequencing input was PBMCs. This TCR was recovered from a human donor in good health (CMV status not recorded). Some clones in this sample may be carry-over from other donors' samples. The sequence in DNA is TGCGCCAGCAGCCAAGATCCGTCTCTTGAAGCTTTCTTT. The encoded protein is CASSQDPSLEAFF.